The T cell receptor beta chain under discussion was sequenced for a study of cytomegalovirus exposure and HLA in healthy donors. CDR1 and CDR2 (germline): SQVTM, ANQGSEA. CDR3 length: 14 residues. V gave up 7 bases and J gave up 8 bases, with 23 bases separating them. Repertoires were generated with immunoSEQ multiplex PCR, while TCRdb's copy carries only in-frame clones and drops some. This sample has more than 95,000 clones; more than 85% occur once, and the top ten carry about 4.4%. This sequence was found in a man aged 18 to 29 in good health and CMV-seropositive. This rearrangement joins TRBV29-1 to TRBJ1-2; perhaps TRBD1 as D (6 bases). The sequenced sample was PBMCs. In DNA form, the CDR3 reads TGCAGCGGTATAACAGGGACGCCCAGCGAGGGCTACACCTTC. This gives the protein CSGITGTPSEGYTF.